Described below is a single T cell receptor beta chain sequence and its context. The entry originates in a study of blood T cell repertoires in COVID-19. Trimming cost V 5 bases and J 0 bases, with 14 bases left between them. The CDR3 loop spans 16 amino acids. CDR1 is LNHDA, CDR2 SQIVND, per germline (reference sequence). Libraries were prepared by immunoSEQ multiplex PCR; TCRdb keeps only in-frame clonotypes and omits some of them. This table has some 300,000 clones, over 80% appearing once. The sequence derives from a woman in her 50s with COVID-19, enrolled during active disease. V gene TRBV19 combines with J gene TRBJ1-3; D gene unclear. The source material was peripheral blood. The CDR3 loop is CASSAHGEGSGNTIYF. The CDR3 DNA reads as TGTGCCAGTAGTGCCCATGGGGAGGGCTCTGGAAACACCATATATTTT.